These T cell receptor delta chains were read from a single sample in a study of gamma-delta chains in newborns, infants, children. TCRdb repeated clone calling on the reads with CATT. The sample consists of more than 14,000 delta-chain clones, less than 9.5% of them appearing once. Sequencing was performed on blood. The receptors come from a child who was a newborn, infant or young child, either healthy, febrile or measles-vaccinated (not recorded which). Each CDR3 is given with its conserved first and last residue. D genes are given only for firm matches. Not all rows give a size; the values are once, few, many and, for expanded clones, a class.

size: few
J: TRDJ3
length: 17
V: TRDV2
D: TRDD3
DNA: TGTGCCTGTGACATACTGGGGGGACCCTGGGACACCCGACAGATGTTTTTC
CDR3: CACDILGGPWDTRQMFF

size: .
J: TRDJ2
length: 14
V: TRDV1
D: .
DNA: TGTGCTCTTGGGGAACGGATTTTGACAGCACAACTCTTCTTT
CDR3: CALGERILTAQLFF

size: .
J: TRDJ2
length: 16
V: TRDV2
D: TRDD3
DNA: TGTGCCTGTGACTATACTGGGGGATCCTTGACAGCACAACTCTTCTTT
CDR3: CACDYTGGSLTAQLFF

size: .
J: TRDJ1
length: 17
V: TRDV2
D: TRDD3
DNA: TGTGCCTGTGACTCAAACTGGGGGGACCTGTACACCGATAAACTCATCTTT
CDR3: CACDSNWGDLYTDKLIF

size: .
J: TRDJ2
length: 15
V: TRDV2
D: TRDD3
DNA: TGTGCCTGTGACATGCTTGGGGGATTGGCAGCACAACTCTTCTTT
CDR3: CACDMLGGLAAQLFF

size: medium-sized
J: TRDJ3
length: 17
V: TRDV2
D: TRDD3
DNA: TGTGCCTGTGACATACTGGGGGGCTCCTGGGACACCCGACAGATGTTTTTC
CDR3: CACDILGGSWDTRQMFF

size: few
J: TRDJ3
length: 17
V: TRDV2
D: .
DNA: TGTGCCTGTGACACCATGGGGACTCCCTGGGACACCCGACAGATGTTTTTC
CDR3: CACDTMGTPWDTRQMFF

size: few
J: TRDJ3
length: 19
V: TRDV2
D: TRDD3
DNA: TGTGCCTGTGACCTTGTACTGGGGGATAGCTCCTGGGACACCCGACAGATGTTTTTC
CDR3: CACDLVLGDSSWDTRQMFF

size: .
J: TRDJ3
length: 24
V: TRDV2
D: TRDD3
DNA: TGTGCCTGTGACTCCCTGGAAGGACTGGGGGATAACCCCCAAACCTCCTGGGACACCCGACAGATGTTTTTC
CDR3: CACDSLEGLGDNPQTSWDTRQMFF

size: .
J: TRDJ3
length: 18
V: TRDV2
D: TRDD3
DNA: TGTGCCTGTGACACCTTGGGGGAGCTGGCCTGGGACACCCGGCAGATGTTTTTC
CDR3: CACDTLGELAWDTRQMFF

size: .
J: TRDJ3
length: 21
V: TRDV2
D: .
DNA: TGTGCCTGTGACACCGTGATGTCAGGGGTATTAAGCTCCTGGGACACCCGACAGATGTTTTTC
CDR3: CACDTVMSGVLSSWDTRQMFF

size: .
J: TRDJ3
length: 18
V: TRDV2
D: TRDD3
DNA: TGTGCCTGTGACACCGGGGGATTCCTCTCCTGGGACACCCGACAGATGTTTTTC
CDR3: CACDTGGFLSWDTRQMFF

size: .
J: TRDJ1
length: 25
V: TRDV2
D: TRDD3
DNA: TGTGCCTGTGACACCAAGGGCCCGCAACATCTTACTGGGGGTAATGCCAATTCGTACACCGATAAACTCATCTTT
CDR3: CACDTKGPQHLTGGNANSYTDKLIF

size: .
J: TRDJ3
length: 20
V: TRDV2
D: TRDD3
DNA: TGTGCCTGTGACGTACTGGGGGATACACGATACTCCTGGGACACCCGACAGATGTTTTTC
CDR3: CACDVLGDTRYSWDTRQMFF

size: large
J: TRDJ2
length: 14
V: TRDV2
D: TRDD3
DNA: TGTGCCTGTGACACCTGGGGGATAACAGCACAACTCTTCTTT
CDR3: CACDTWGITAQLFF

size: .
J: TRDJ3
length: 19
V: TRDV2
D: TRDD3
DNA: TGTGCCTGTGAAGTACTGGGGATACCGCTCTCCTGGGACACCCGACAGATGTTTTTC
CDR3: CACEVLGIPLSWDTRQMFF

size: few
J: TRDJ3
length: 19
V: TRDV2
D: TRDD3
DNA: TGTGCCTGTGACACCGTATTGCTGGGGGATACCTGGGACACCCGACAGATGTTTTTC
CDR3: CACDTVLLGDTWDTRQMFF

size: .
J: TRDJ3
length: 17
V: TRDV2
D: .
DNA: TGTGCCTGTGACACCGCGTACACCTCCAGGGACACCCGACAGATGTTTTTC
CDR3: CACDTAYTSRDTRQMFF

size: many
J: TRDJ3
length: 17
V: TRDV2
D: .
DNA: TGTGCCTGTGACACCGTTGGGGACTCCTGGGACACCCGACAGATGTTTTTC
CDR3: CACDTVGDSWDTRQMFF

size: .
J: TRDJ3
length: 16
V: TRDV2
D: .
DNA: TGTGCCTGTGAAAGACTGGGCACCTGGGACACCCGACAGATGTTTTTC
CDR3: CACERLGTWDTRQMFF

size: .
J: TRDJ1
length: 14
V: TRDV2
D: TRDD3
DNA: TGTGCCTGTGACACCGCTGGGGGATACGATAAACTCATCTTT
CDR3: CACDTAGGYDKLIF

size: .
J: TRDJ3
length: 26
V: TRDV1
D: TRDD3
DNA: TGTGCTCTTGGGGGACCCTATAAACCTATACCTGGGGGATACGCCGCCTTCTCCTGGGACACCCGACAGATGTTTTTC
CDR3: CALGGPYKPIPGGYAAFSWDTRQMFF

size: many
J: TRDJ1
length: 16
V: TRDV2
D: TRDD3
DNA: TGTGCCTGTGACCTACTGGGGGATACATACACCGATAAACTCATCTTT
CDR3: CACDLLGDTYTDKLIF

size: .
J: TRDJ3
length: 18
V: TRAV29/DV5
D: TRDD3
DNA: TGTGCAGCAAGCGAGGGTGGGGGATACTCCTGGGACACCCGACAGATGTTTTTC
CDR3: CAASEGGGYSWDTRQMFF

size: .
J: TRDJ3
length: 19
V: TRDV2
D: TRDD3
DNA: TGTGCCTGTGACGTACTGGGGGCTTCACTCTCCTGGGACACCCGACAGATGTTTTTC
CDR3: CACDVLGASLSWDTRQMFF

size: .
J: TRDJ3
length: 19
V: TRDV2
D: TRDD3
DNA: TGTGCCTGTGACTCCCTACTGGGGGACCCCTCCTGGGACACCCGGCAGATGTTTTTC
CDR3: CACDSLLGDPSWDTRQMFF

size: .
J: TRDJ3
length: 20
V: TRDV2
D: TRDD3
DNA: TGTGCCTGTGACTTACTGGGGGCTACGCTCAGCTCCTGGGACACCCGCCAGATGTTTTTC
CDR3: CACDLLGATLSSWDTRQMFF

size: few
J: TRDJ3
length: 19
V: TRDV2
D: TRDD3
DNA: TGTGCCTGTGACCTTCTACTGGGGGATACCTCCTGGGACACCCGACAGATGTTTTTC
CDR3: CACDLLLGDTSWDTRQMFF

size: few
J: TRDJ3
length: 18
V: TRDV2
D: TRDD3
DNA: TGTGCCTGTGACACGATTACTGGGGGATACGCGGACACCCGACAGATGTTTTTC
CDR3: CACDTITGGYADTRQMFF

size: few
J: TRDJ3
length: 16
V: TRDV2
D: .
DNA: TGTGCCTGTGACACGTGGGACACCTGGGACACCCGACAGATGTTTTTC
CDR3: CACDTWDTWDTRQMFF

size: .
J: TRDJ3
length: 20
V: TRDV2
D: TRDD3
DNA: TGTGCCTGTGATCCCACTACTGGGGGAAGAAGCTCCTGGGACACCCGACAGATGTTTTTC
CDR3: CACDPTTGGRSSWDTRQMFF

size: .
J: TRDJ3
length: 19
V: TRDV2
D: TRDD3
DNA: TGTGCCTGTGACCTTACTGGGGGTTTTAGCTCCTGGGACACCCGACAGATGTTTTTC
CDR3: CACDLTGGFSSWDTRQMFF

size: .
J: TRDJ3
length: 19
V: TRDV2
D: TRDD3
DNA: TGTGCCTGTGACACACTAACTGGGGGATCCGCCTGGGACACCCGACAGATGTTTTTC
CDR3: CACDTLTGGSAWDTRQMFF

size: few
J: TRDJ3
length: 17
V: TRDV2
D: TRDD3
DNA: TGTGCCTGTGACGCCGCCTGGGGGCCCTGGGACACCCGACAGATGTTTTTC
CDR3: CACDAAWGPWDTRQMFF

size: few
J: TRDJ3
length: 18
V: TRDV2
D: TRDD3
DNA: TGTGCCTGTGACACCTGGGGGAACAGCTCCTGGGACACCCGACAGATGTTTTTC
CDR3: CACDTWGNSSWDTRQMFF

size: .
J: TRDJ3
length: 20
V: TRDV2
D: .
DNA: TGTGCCTGTGACACTGTTAATGGGGGCCAGACCTCCTGGGACACCCGGCAGATGTTTTTC
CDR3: CACDTVNGGQTSWDTRQMFF

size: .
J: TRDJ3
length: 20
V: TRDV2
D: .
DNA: TGTGCCTGTGACACGATCCCTCGAGGGATCGGCTCCTGGGACACCCGACAGATGTTTTTC
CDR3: CACDTIPRGIGSWDTRQMFF

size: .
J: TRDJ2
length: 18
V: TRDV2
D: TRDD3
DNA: TGTGCCTGTGACACCGTGGGGGGATACGGGGCTTTGACAGCACAACTCTTCTTT
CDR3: CACDTVGGYGALTAQLFF

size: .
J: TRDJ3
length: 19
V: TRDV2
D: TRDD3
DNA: TGTGCCTGTGACCTCACTGGGGGATACTTTTCCTGGGACACCCGACAGATGTTTTTC
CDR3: CACDLTGGYFSWDTRQMFF

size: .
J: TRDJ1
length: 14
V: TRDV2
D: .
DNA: TGTGCCTGTGACAAGAGGGGATACACCGATAAACTCATCTTT
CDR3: CACDKRGYTDKLIF

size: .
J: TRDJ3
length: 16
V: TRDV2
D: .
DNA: TGTGCCTGTGACACCGTTGATACCGAGGACACCCGACAGATGTTTTTC
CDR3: CACDTVDTEDTRQMFF

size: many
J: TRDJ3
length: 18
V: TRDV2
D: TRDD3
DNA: TGTGCCTGTGACACCGTGGGGGACCCCACCTGGGACACCCGACAGATGTTTTTC
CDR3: CACDTVGDPTWDTRQMFF

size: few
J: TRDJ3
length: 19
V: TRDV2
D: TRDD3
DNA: TGTGCCTGTGACTCCGTACTGGAGGATACGTCTTGGGACACCCGACAGATGTTTTTC
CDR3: CACDSVLEDTSWDTRQMFF

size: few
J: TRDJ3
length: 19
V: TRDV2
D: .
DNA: TGTGCCTGTGACGCTACTGGGCCCTGGAGCTCCTGGGACACCCGACAGATGTTTTTC
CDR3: CACDATGPWSSWDTRQMFF

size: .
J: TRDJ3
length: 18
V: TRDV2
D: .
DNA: TGTGCCTGTGACACCAGGATACCGTACGCCTGGGACACCCGACAGGTGTTTTTC
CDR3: CACDTRIPYAWDTRQVFF

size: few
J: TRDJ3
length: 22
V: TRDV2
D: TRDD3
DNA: TGTGCCTGTGACACCGTTTCGGCGAACATGGGGGACCTACCCTGGGACACCCGACAGATGTTTTTC
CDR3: CACDTVSANMGDLPWDTRQMFF

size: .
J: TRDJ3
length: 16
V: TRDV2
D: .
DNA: TGTGCCTGTGACGCTTTGACCTCCTGGGACACCCGACAGATGTTTTTC
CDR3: CACDALTSWDTRQMFF

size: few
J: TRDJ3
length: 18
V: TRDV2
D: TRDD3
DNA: TGTGCCTGTGACACTACTGGGGGCCTCTCCTGGGACACCCGACAGATGTTTTTC
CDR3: CACDTTGGLSWDTRQMFF

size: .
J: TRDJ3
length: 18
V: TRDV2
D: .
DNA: TGTGCCTGTGACGCGGGGGACGCACTCTCCTGGGACACCCGACAGATGTTTTTC
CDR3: CACDAGDALSWDTRQMFF

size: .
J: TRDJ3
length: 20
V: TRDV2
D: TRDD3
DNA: TGTGCCTGTGACACCGGTACTGGGGGATACGCTCCCTGGGACACCCGCCAGATGTTTTTC
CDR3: CACDTGTGGYAPWDTRQMFF

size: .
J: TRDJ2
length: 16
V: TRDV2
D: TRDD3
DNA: TGTGCCTGTGACTCCTTGGGGGACCCGGCGACAGCACAACTCTTCTTT
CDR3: CACDSLGDPATAQLFF

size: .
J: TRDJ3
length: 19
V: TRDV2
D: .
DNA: TGTGCCTGTGACACGAGACTAAATACCCACTCCTGGGACACCCGACAGATGTTTTTC
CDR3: CACDTRLNTHSWDTRQMFF

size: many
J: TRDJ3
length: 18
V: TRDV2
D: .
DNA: TGTGCCTGTGACACCAGCTGGGGATCCTCCTGGGACACCCGACAGATGTTTTTC
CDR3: CACDTSWGSSWDTRQMFF